The present entry profiles one T cell receptor beta chain with its context. This clonotype showed up just a few times. The antigen it binds to is not known. Per-nucleotide qualities are absent, and no much larger clonotype sits a single base away. Library preparation used 5' RACE. The sequencing machine was an Illumina HiSeq 2500. The second PCR ran for about 6 to 11 cycles and used a J-beta primer mix along with a sample-barcoded 5' primer. A unique molecular identifier was introduced onto each TCR beta cDNA molecule by a template-switch 5' adaptor carrying 12 random nucleotides. Each sample yielded at least 2.5 million CDR3-containing paired-end reads. The Mint cDNA synthesis kit, primed by a TRBC-specific oligonucleotide, was used to synthesize first-strand cDNA from all RNA. Following uracil-DNA glycosylase treatment, a first 18-cycle PCR with universal primers M1SS and BC2_uni_R was performed on all cDNA. The source study handled its data this way. For normalization, 1 million high-quality reads, each with a distinct molecular identifier, were randomly selected from each sample. Instead of being binned into consensus sequences, reads that shared molecular identifiers were thrown out. CDR3 identification, clonotype clustering and error correction used MiTCR with a Q25 quality threshold and the strictest error-elimination algorithm. A nonparametric unseen species model with Euler transformation was used to estimate lower-bound total TCR beta diversity. The public reads were quality trimmed at Q25 with fastp and then assembled into clones with MiXCR by TCRdb, keeping productive beta chains. Entries that share a CDR3 protein sequence are merged under the most common genes and DNA. It is TCRdb's table, rather than the study itself, that gives the V and J calls and clone size. The sample table lists about 970,000 distinct CDR3 sequences, roughly half of them with a count of one. Jointly, the top ten make up 20% to 25% of the sample.

The data originate from a study of blood T cells in healthy people across ages (dated by TCRdb to the mid-2010s). Some background on the complete study: Template switching captured roughly one uniquely barcoded TCR beta cDNA molecule per two T cells in model experiments. The study measured age-related changes in TCR beta repertoire diversity using deep sequencing normalized with unique cDNA molecular identifiers. Donors were grouped into four age groups: young (average roughly 17 years), middle-aged (around 39), aged (roughly 62) and long-lived (approximately 82). To avoid experimental bias, donors of different ages were spread randomly across the sequencing lanes. Two additional independent replicas of 1 million unique cDNA reads from the same blood draw were analyzed for two donors (one aged 18 to 30 and one aged 80 or older). Overall results and qualifications from the work: Conclusive comparison of naive and antigen-experienced compartments was prevented by the profiling of bulk unsorted PBMCs. The long-lived group showed more naive CD4+ T cells, fewer expanded clones and increased TCR diversity than the aged group, suggesting age selection. Because donor CMV infection status was unknown, age-related changes in expanded clonotypes were potentially confounded. Observed TCR beta diversity per million T cells fell roughly linearly with age, and a significant reduction was already apparent by age roughly 41. Estimates of total diversity based on one million sequenced T cells were considered lower bounds and underestimates. A strong correlation was found between observed TCR beta diversity and the percentage of naive T cells measured by flow cytometry.

Systemically healthy Caucasian individuals from Russia, around 39 in total and aged about 6 to 90 years, were included as donors. Each donor gave 9.5 to 10 milliliters of peripheral blood, drawn into EDTA-treated Vacutainer tubes. PBMCs were isolated by Ficoll-Paque density-gradient centrifugation, with at least 6.5 million obtained per sample. Trizol reagent was used to extract total RNA from the PBMCs, yielding at least 5 micrograms per sample. For every donor, an aliquot of PBMCs went through flow cytometry to measure the percentages of naive CD45RAhigh/CD27high T cells. CDR1 and CDR2 are drawn from the germline V gene: KGHDR, SFDVKD. There are 14 amino acids in the CDR3, from cysteine to phenylalanine inclusive. The only DNA kept is the CDR3, 42 bases in frame from the first base.

The sequence joins TRBV24-1 to TRBJ2-7, and the D gene may be TRBD1, 7 bases matching. The closer fit of TRBJ2-5 to the DNA end suggests the J call may be wrong. This TCR was recovered from a woman aged 60-75 years in good health. The sample comprised blood. CDR3 protein: CATSEEGQQETQYF. The sequence in DNA is TGTGCCACCAGTGAGGAGGGACAGCAAGAGACCCAGTACTTC.